The 29 T cell receptor beta chains presented below share a single source sample, sequenced in a study of T-cell reconstitution after alpha-beta-depleted transplantation in children. Unique molecular identifiers were incorporated when the TCRbeta library was constructed. From the PCR reads, TCRdb called clonotypes with MiXCR, one entry per CDR3 protein. The table shows a few hundred thousand distinct CDR3 sequences, with about 16% occurring only once. The sample consisted of PBMCs from the stem cell graft donor, taken from the stem cell graft. Receptors originate from a human donor who donated a stem cell graft to a child with acute lymphoblastic leukemia.

This clonotype was detected a few times. The genes are TRBV9 and TRBJ2-1, with a possible D match to TRBD2 (5 bases). The CDR3 is made up of 14 amino acids. Between the trimmed V and J ends, which lost 4 bases and 9 bases, there was a span of 17 bases. Per germline, CDR1 SGDLS and CDR2 YYNGEE. CDR3 nucleotides: TGTGCCAGCAGCCACCCAACTCATCGGGGTGAGCAGTTCTTC. As protein: CASSHPTHRGEQFF.

The chain combines TRBV27 with TRBJ2-7, with D maybe TRBD1 (5 bases). V was clipped by 0 bases and J by 4 bases, with 10 bases between them. The CDR3 is 14 amino acids. In germline, CDR1 is MNHEY, CDR2 SMNVEV (reference sequence). CDR3 coding DNA: TGTGCCAGCAGTTTATCCCTGACAGATTACGAGCAGTACTTC. Protein product: CASSLSLTDYEQYF.

The chain is built from TRBV12-3 or TRBV12-4 and TRBJ1-6, with 9 bases aligning to TRBD1. The length of the CDR3 is 15 residues. After removal of 5 bases from V and 9 bases from J, the junction contained 8 bases not matched to a gene. CDR3 sequence (DNA): TGTGCCAGCAGTGAGTCGGGACAGGGCGCTTCACCCCTCCACTTT. Translation gives CASSESGQGASPLHF.

This clonotype was found a few times. The V call is TRBV10-3, the J call TRBJ2-7; 10 bases are shared with TRBD1. Germline CDR1 and CDR2: ENHRY and SYGVKD. V trimming: 6 bases; J trimming: 5 bases; junction bases outside the gene matches: 10. The CDR3 is made up of 15 amino acids. In DNA form, the CDR3 reads TGTGCCATCAGGGGAGCCGGGACAGGGGTCCACGAGCAGTACTTC. Protein product: CAIRGAGTGVHEQYF.

The sample holds a few counts of this clonotype. The rearrangement joins TRBV7-9 to TRBJ2-2, with D possibly TRBD2 on 6 matching bases. The ends were cut back, 5 bases at V and 0 bases at J, with 13 bases in the middle. Germline values: CDR1 SEHNR, CDR2 FQNEAQ (reference sequence). The CDR3 loop spans 16 amino acids. The CDR3 spells CASSPGLSANTGELFF. CDR3 DNA sequence: TGTGCCAGCAGCCCGGGACTTTCCGCGAACACCGGGGAGCTGTTTTTT.

This clonotype occurred a few times. The chain employs TRBV18 and TRBJ1-4; unclear D gene. CDR1 is KGHSH, CDR2 LQKENI, per germline. V shed 0 bases and J shed 10 bases, with 21 bases lying between them. This CDR3 contains 17 residues. In DNA form, the CDR3 reads TGTGCCAGCTCACCACCGTTATTCGGCGGCCAGAAAGCAAAACTGTTTTTT. Translated, it gives CASSPPLFGGQKAKLFF. Supplemented by reference TRBV18 and TRBJ1-4, the full variable domain reads NAGVMQNPRHLVRRRGQEARLRCSPMKGHSHVYWYRQLPEEGLKFMVYLQKENIIDESGMPKERFSAEFPKEGPSILRIQQVVRGDSAAYFCASSPPLFGGQKAKLFFGSGTQLSVL.

The chain uses TRBV5-1 and TRBJ2-7; 12 bases agree with TRBD1. J was trimmed by 3 bases and V by 0 bases; bases with no gene match: 4. This CDR3 is built from 16 residues. Germline V gene data show CDR1 as SGHRS and CDR2 as YFSETQ. This chain's CDR3 is CASSLGGTGGLYEQYF. Here the CDR3 DNA reads TGCGCCAGCAGCTTGGGTGGGACAGGGGGCCTCTACGAGCAGTACTTC.

This clonotype occurred many times. The CDR3 coding sequence is TGCAGCGACGACAGTCACCTAAACTATGGCTACACCTTC. Its translation is CSDDSHLNYGYTF. The chain uses TRBV29-1 and TRBJ1-2, with D perhaps matching TRBD1 (5 bases). V lost 7 bases and J lost 2, with 14 bases in between. CDR3 length: 13 residues. Germline CDR1 is SQVTM and CDR2 is ANQGSEA.

This clonotype showed up just a few times. The gene calls are TRBV10-1 and TRBJ2-7, with 7 bases identical to TRBD2. The trim removed 0 bases at V and 0 bases at J, leaving 2 bases unmatched. The CDR3 sequence is 15 residues long. CDR1 WNHNN and CDR2 SYGVQD come from the germline V gene (reference sequence). The CDR3 DNA sequence: TGCGCCAGCAGTGAGTCGCCTAGCGGCTCCTACGAGCAGTACTTC. Translated: CASSESPSGSYEQYF.

This clonotype has more than one count but fewer than ten. This chain connects TRBV7-6 to TRBJ2-1, with TRBD2 matching over 13 bases. CDR3 length equals 18 residues. Trimming cost V 1 base and J 3 bases; bases outside gene matches: 6. CDR1 and CDR2 from the germline V gene are SGHVS and FNYEAQ. CDR3 DNA: TGTGCCAGCAGCTTAGGGACTAGCGGGAGAAAGGGCTACAATGAGCAGTTCTTC. Translating it yields CASSLGTSGRKGYNEQFF.

The V and J genes are TRBV3-1 and TRBJ1-2; weak D call: TRBD1 (5 bases). This CDR3 region has 14 residues. Trimming took 1 base from V and 3 from J, leaving 9 bases between them. The germline gives CDR1 LGHDT, CDR2 YNNKEL (reference sequence). CDR3 nucleotides: TGTGCCAGCAGCCAAGCCGGGACGGACTATGGCTACACCTTC. This sequence encodes CASSQAGTDYGYTF.

This clonotype was seen a few times. V is TRBV5-1 and J is TRBJ2-1; D may be TRBD1 or TRBD2 (7 bases each). Trimming stripped 0 bases from V and 8 bases from J, with 15 bases between. Germline loops: CDR1 SGHRS, CDR2 YFSETQ. There are 15 residues in the CDR3. CDR3 in DNA: TGCGCCAGCAGCTTGGCGACTAGCAGGGGGGATGAGCAGTTCTTC. It translates to CASSLATSRGDEQFF. The complete variable domain, with remaining parts taken from reference TRBV5-1 and TRBJ2-1, reads KAGVTQTPRYLIKTRGQQVTLSCSPISGHRSVSWYQQTPGQGLQFLFEYFSETQRNKGNFPGRFSGRQFSNSRSEMNVSTLELGDSALYLCASSLATSRGDEQFFGPGTRLTVL.

The chain carries TRBV5-5 and TRBJ2-7, with TRBD1 identical over 9 bases. The V segment lost 4 bases and the J segment 1 base; nucleotides outside the gene matches: 6. CDR1 and CDR2 (germline): SGHKS, YYEKEE (reference sequence). The CDR3 consists of 15 residues. The CDR3 loop is CASSRAGTGSYEQYF. Here the CDR3 DNA reads TGTGCCAGCAGCAGAGCCGGGACAGGGTCCTACGAGCAGTACTTC.

In its sample, this clonotype was seen a few times. The gene calls are TRBV7-9 and TRBJ1-1; no clear D. V lost 11 bases and J 1 base, leaving 11 bases between the germline ends. This CDR3 spans 12 amino acids. Germline V CDR1 and CDR2: SEHNR, FQNEAQ (reference sequence). The CDR3: CAAEGPNTEAFF. The CDR3 region has the DNA TGTGCCGCAGAAGGGCCGAACACTGAAGCTTTCTTT.

The chain links TRBV7-8 to TRBJ2-1; 9 bases line up with TRBD2. Germline values: CDR1 SGHVS, CDR2 FQNEAQ. The junction had 10 bases not matched to a gene; V was cut back by 5 bases and J by 8 bases. CDR3 size: 15 residues. The CDR3 sequence: CASSTPGLALYEQFF. CDR3 in DNA: TGTGCCAGCAGCACGCCGGGACTAGCTTTGTATGAGCAGTTCTTC.

The chain has TRBV4-2 and TRBJ1-1; D is uncertain. The ends were cut back, 0 bases at V and 4 bases at J, with 12 bases in the middle. The CDR3 is made up of 15 amino acids. Germline assignment: CDR1 LGHNA and CDR2 YNFKEQ. In nucleotides, the CDR3 is TGTGCCAGCAGCCAAGATGAGGTGGTAGGCACTGAAGCTTTCTTT. Protein: CASSQDEVVGTEAFF.

In this sample, this clonotype turned up a few times. This chain joins TRBV7-8 and TRBJ2-2; TRBD2 agrees at 9 bases. CDR3 length: 17 amino acids. V shed 4 bases, J shed 4 bases, and the junction held 10 bases outside the gene matches. Germline CDR1 reads SGHVS; CDR2 reads FQNEAQ. The CDR3, as DNA: TGTGCCAGCAGCTCCCTGATAGCGGGAGAGGGCACCGGGGAGCTGTTTTTT. Its translation is CASSSLIAGEGTGELFF.

In its sample, this clonotype was seen a few times. This rearrangement joins TRBV27 to TRBJ2-3, with 8 bases identical to TRBD2. V dropped 1 base and J dropped 12; count of bases not matched to a gene: 9. Germline V gene data show CDR1 as MNHEY and CDR2 as SMNVEV (reference sequence). The CDR3 is 14 residues long. The CDR3 DNA sequence: TGTGCCAGCAGTTTATTCGGCGAAGCGGGGGATCAGTATTTT. This translates into CASSLFGEAGDQYF.

This clonotype has only a few counts. The rearrangement joins TRBV7-9 to TRBJ2-4; the D call may be TRBD1 or TRBD2 (5 bases each). Germline loops: CDR1 SEHNR, CDR2 FQNEAQ (reference sequence). The CDR3 runs 15 residues. Trimming removed 1 base from V and 4 bases from J, with 11 bases in between. In nucleotides, the CDR3 is TGTGCCAGCAGCTTAGGATGGGACGAAAAAAACATTCAGTACTTC. This gives the protein CASSLGWDEKNIQYF.

The CDR3 DNA sequence: TGTGCCAGCAGCGTAGGGGGACAGGGGGCAGATACGCAGTATTTT. Amino acids: CASSVGGQGADTQYF. The chain has TRBV9 and TRBJ2-3; 11 bases map to TRBD1. V trimming: 0 bases; J trimming: 4 bases; junction bases outside the gene matches: 1. Looked up from germline, CDR1 is SGDLS and CDR2 is YYNGEE. This CDR3 spans 15 amino acids.

The chain employs TRBV27 and TRBJ1-1; the D gene is possibly TRBD1 (6 bases). The length of the CDR3 is 14 residues. Trimming shortened V by 3 bases and J by 4 bases, and 12 bases separated the two germline ends. The V gene's germline CDR1 is MNHEY and CDR2 SMNVEV (reference sequence). CDR3 DNA sequence: TGTGCCAGCAGTTTTGGGGGGGCTATCACTGAAGCTTTCTTT. Translation gives CASSFGGAITEAFF.

The rearrangement links TRBV12-3 or TRBV12-4 to TRBJ2-7; 7 nucleotides align to TRBD1. V shed 4 bases and J 3 bases; nucleotides not matched to a gene: 6. CDR3 length equals 14 residues. DNA for the CDR3: TGTGCCAGCAGTTCCTCCGGGACAGACTACGAGCAGTACTTC. This translates into CASSSSGTDYEQYF.

The V gene is TRBV19, the J gene TRBJ1-3, with 7 bases matching TRBD1. Germline V gene sequence: CDR1 LNHDA, CDR2 SQIVND (reference sequence). This CDR3 comprises 18 residues. Trimming removed 1 base from V and 0 bases from J; junction bases left unmatched: 9. In nucleotides, the CDR3 is TGTGCCAGTAGTATAGTTCCCGGGACAGCCGCCTCTGGAAACACCATATATTTT. Amino acids: CASSIVPGTAASGNTIYF. Filled out from reference TRBV19 and TRBJ1-3, the complete variable domain reads DGGITQSPKYLFRKEGQNVTLSCEQNLNHDAMYWYRQDPGQGLRLIYYSQIVNDFQKGDIAEGYSVSREKKESFPLTVTSAQKNPTAFYLCASSIVPGTAASGNTIYFGEGSWLTVV.

This clonotype came up a few times. This chain links TRBV7-9 with TRBJ2-5, with TRBD2 as a possible D gene (6 bases). Trimming pared 5 bases from V and 2 bases from J, leaving 15 bases between. This CDR3 spans 15 amino acids. The germline V gene encodes CDR1 SEHNR and CDR2 FQNEAQ (reference sequence). CDR3 sequence (DNA): TGTGCCAGCAGCGTCCCGGGGGACCCACAAGAGACCCAGTACTTC. It translates to CASSVPGDPQETQYF.

The rearrangement uses TRBV12-3 or TRBV12-4 and TRBJ1-3; 8 bases agree with TRBD1. The CDR3 has 14 residues. Losses at the gene ends were 8 bases for V and 4 bases for J; bases not matched to a gene: 7. CDR3 in DNA: TGTGCCAGCTCCAAGACAGGGGACGGAAACACCATATATTTT. This gives the protein CASSKTGDGNTIYF.

This clonotype was seen a few times. This chain uses TRBV5-1 with TRBJ2-1; perhaps D is TRBD1 or TRBD2 (6 bases each). Trimming cost V 6 bases and J 0 bases, with 19 bases left between them. The CDR3 has 17 amino acids. Germline V lookup: CDR1 SGHRS, CDR2 YFSETQ. The CDR3 here is CASTRGRTGTSYNEQFF. The CDR3 nucleotides are TGCGCCAGCACCCGGGGGAGAACAGGGACCTCCTACAATGAGCAGTTCTTC.

This clonotype has more than one count but fewer than ten. J is TRBJ2-7 and V is TRBV20-1; 8 nucleotides agree with TRBD2. This CDR3 contains 13 residues. V lost 6 bases to trimming and J lost 6 bases; unmatched junction nucleotides: 10. Germline CDR1 is DFQATT and CDR2 is SNEGSKA (reference sequence). CDR3 region: CSALGLESGEQYF. The CDR3 nucleotides are TGCAGTGCCCTGGGACTAGAATCTGGCGAGCAGTACTTC.

The chain has TRBV5-1 and TRBJ2-1, with D tentatively TRBD2 (7 bases). This CDR3 has 15 amino acids. CDR1 is SGHRS, CDR2 YFSETQ, per germline. Trimming took 1 base from V and 7 from J, leaving 15 bases between them. DNA for the CDR3: TGCGCCAGCAGCTTGAGGGGGGGCTGGGGGAATGAGCAGTTCTTC. This codes for CASSLRGGWGNEQFF.

This clonotype has a handful of counts. The V and J genes are TRBV20-1 and TRBJ1-5, with 10 bases identical to TRBD1. Germline CDR1 is DFQATT and CDR2 is SNEGSKA (reference sequence). This CDR3 is 15 amino acids long. With V trimmed by 5 bases and J by 2 bases, 6 bases remained unmatched. The CDR3 is CSAGTGTGGNQPQHF. For the CDR3, the DNA is TGCAGTGCTGGTACCGGGACAGGGGGCAATCAGCCCCAGCATTTT.